This T cell receptor (beta chain) stems from a study of blood T cell repertoires in COVID-19. Study as a whole: Specimens from acute and convalescent COVID-19 originated in the United States, Italy and Spain. T cells, B-cell-depleted T cells, or PBMCs supplied cDNA or gDNA.

Per the study methods: Amplified reference gene primers provided the basis for estimating nucleated cell counts. Here immunoSEQ multiplex PCR was the method, and the copy in TCRdb shows in-frame clones only, minus some. V and J calls and clone size are as listed in that table; D and trimming were resolved from the DNA. The sample has 650,000 to 800,000 clones; approximately 90% are singletons. The sample holds one count of this clone. Other DNA sequences in this specimen translate into the identical CDR3. This CDR3 spans 15 amino acids. Between the trimmed V and J ends, which lost 2 bases and 1 base, there was a span of 6 bases. Per germline, CDR1 MNHNY and CDR2 SVGAGI (reference sequence).

This receptor was obtained from a woman aged 18-30 years with acute or convalescent COVID-19. The V gene is TRBV6-6, the J gene TRBJ2-6; maybe TRBD2 (5 bases). The specimen sequenced was peripheral blood. The CDR3 loop is CASSYEGSGANVLTF. The CDR3 DNA reads TGTGCCAGCAGTTACGAGGGTTCTGGGGCCAACGTCCTGACTTTC.